This TCR beta chain was recorded in a study of cytomegalovirus exposure and HLA in healthy donors. Background on the study: Earlier results showed 90 million to 130 million unique TCR beta sequences derived from approximately 170 million T cells. Study-level findings and limits: TCR beta sequences numbering about 17,000 were associated with HLA alleles at 0.05 false discovery rate in a later analysis. For presence/absence analyses, sequencing depth was assumed to be roughly uniform across donors.

The PCR contained 60 Vbeta and 13 Jbeta primers. Here immunoSEQ multiplex PCR was the method, and the copy in TCRdb shows in-frame clones only, minus some. The sample carries around 91,000 clones, roughly 73% recorded once. Notes on this clone: Its specificity is unknown.

Germline V CDR1 and CDR2: SGHDN, FVKESK. Trimming stripped 5 bases from V and 6 bases from J, with 10 bases between. This CDR3 is 12 amino acids long. The rearrangement links TRBV14 to TRBJ1-1; a weak D match, TRBD1 (5 bases). This receptor was identified in a male donor in good health and CMV-seropositive. The sequencing input was PBMCs. The CDR3 DNA reads TGTGCCAGCAGCGACTGGGGCTCTGAAGCTTTCTTT. Encoded protein: CASSDWGSEAFF.